This TCR beta chain is drawn from a study of blood T cell repertoires in COVID-19. On the study more broadly: Sources were T cells, B-cell-depleted T cells, or PBMCs; the material itself was cDNA or gDNA.

The CDR3 runs 15 residues. Germline loops: CDR1 SQVTM, CDR2 ANQGSEA. V dropped 3 bases and J dropped 7; count of bases not matched to a gene: 11. Produced via immunoSEQ multiplex PCR; TCRdb's table is partial and in-frame only. Among some 200,000 clones listed, approximately 80% were seen once. The chain has TRBV29-1 and TRBJ1-2; 10 bases align to TRBD1. The receptor was isolated from a woman in her 70s with COVID-19, enrolled during active disease. The sequenced sample was peripheral blood. The CDR3 DNA reads TGCAGCGTTGATTTGAGACAGGGGGCCGTTGGTGGCTACACCTTC. It yields the protein CSVDLRQGAVGGYTF.